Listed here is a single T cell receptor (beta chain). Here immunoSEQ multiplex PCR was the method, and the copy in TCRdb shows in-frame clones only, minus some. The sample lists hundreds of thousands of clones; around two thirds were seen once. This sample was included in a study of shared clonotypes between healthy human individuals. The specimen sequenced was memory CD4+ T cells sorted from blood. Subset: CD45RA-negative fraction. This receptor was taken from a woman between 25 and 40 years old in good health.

The CDR3 reads CASRDGLAGGNTQYF. CDR3 nucleotide sequence: TGTGCCAGCAGAGACGGACTAGCGGGAGGTAATACGCAGTATTTT. The chain employs TRBV6-1 and TRBJ2-3; TRBD2 aligns across 14 bases. Germline V CDR1 and CDR2: MNHNS, SASEGT. CDR3 length equals 15 residues. After removal of 6 bases from V and 7 bases from J, the junction contained 6 bases not matched to a gene.